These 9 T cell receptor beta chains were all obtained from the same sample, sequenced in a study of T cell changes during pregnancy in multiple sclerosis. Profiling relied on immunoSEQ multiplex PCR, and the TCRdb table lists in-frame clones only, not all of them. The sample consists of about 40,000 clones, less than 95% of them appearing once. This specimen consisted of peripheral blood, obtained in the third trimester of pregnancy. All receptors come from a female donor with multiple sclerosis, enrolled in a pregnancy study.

The CDR3 DNA sequence: TGTGCCAGTAGCCTCGACAGGGGAATGACCCAGTACTTC. Translation gives CASSLDRGMTQYF. The chain has TRBV19 and TRBJ2-5; TRBD1 matches at 8 bases. The germline gives CDR1 LNHDA, CDR2 SQIVND (reference sequence). The junction had 7 bases not matched to a gene; V was cut back by 6 bases and J by 7 bases. The CDR3 sequence is 13 residues long. The full variable domain, rest sourced from reference TRBV19 and TRBJ2-5, is DGGITQSPKYLFRKEGQNVTLSCEQNLNHDAMYWYRQDPGQGLRLIYYSQIVNDFQKGDIAEGYSVSREKKESFPLTVTSAQKNPTAFYLCASSLDRGMTQYFGPGTRLLVL.

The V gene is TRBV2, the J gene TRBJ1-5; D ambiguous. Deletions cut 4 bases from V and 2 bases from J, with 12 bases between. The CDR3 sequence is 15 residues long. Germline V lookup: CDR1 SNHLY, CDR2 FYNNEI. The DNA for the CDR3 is TGTGCCAGCAGTGCGGTCAGTAGCGGCAATCAGCCCCAGCATTTT. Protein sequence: CASSAVSSGNQPQHF.

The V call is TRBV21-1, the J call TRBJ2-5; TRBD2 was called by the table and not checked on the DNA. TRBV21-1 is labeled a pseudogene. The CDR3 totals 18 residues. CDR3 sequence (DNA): TGTGCCAGCAGCAGTTGTCGGGAGGGCAAACCAATTAAAGAGACCCAGTACTTC. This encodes CASSSCREGKPIKETQYF.

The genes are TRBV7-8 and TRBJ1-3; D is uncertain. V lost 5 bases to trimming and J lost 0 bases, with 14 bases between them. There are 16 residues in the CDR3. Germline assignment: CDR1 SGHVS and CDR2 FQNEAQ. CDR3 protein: CASSPARDISGNTIYF. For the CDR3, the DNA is TGTGCCAGCAGCCCCGCACGTGACATCTCTGGAAACACCATATATTTT.

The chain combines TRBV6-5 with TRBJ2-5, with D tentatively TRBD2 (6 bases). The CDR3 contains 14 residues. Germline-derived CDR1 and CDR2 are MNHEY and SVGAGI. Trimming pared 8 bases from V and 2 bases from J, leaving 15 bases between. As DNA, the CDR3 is TGTGCCAGCCGTGTGAGCGGGTGGCAAGAGACCCAGTACTTC. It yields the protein CASRVSGWQETQYF.

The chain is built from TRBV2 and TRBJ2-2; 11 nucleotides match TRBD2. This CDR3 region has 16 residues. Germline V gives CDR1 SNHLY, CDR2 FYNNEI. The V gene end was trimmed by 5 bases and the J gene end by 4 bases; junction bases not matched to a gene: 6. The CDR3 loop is CASSQLAGVLTGELFF. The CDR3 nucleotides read TGTGCCAGCAGTCAACTAGCGGGAGTCCTCACCGGGGAGCTGTTTTTT.

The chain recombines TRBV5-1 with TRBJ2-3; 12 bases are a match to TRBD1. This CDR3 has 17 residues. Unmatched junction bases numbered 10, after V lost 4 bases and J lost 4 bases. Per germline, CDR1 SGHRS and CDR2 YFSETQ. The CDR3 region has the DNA TGCGCCAGCAGCCCAATAAGGGGACAGGGGGCTCCAGATACGCAGTATTTT. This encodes CASSPIRGQGAPDTQYF.

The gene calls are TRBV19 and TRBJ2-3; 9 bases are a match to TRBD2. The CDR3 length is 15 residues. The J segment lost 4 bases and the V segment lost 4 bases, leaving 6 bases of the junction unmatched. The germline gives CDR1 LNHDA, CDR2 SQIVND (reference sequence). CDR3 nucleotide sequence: TGTGCCAGTAGTACGGCGGGAGGGAAGGCAGATACGCAGTATTTT. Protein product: CASSTAGGKADTQYF. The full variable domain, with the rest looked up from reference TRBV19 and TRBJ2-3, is DGGITQSPKYLFRKEGQNVTLSCEQNLNHDAMYWYRQDPGQGLRLIYYSQIVNDFQKGDIAEGYSVSREKKESFPLTVTSAQKNPTAFYLCASSTAGGKADTQYFGPGTRLTVL.

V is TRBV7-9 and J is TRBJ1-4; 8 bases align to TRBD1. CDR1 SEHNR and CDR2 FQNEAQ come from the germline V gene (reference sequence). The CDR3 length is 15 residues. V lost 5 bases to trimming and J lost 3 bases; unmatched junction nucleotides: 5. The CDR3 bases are TGTGCCAGCAGCCCTCCGGGACAGGCTAATGAAAAACTGTTTTTT. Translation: CASSPPGQANEKLFF.